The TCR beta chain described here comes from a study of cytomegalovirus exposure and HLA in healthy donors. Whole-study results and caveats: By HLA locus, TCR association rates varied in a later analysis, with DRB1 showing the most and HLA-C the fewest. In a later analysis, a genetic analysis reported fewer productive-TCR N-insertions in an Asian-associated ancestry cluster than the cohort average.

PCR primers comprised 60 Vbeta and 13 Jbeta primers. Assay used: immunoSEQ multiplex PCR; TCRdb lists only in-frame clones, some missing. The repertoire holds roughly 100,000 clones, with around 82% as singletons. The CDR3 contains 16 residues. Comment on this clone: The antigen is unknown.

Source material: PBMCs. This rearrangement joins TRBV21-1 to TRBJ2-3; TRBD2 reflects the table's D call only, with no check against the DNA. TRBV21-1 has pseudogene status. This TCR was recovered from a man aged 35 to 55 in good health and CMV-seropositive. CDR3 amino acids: CASSPKSETEADTQYF. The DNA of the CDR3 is TGTGCCAGCAGCCCAAAATCAGAGACCGAGGCGGATACGCAGTATTTT.